This TCR beta chain was captured in a study of T cells in Graves' hyperthyroidism and ophthalmopathy (dated by TCRdb to the late 2010s). Some background on the complete study: Peripheral blood was sampled at the time of initial diagnosis, prior to any treatment. To identify distinguishing TCR V-J signatures, a discovery cohort of 100 or so patients was used, comprising 40 to 45 with Graves' ophthalmopathy and 55 to 65 with stable Graves' hyperthyroidism. An independent validation cohort of about 20 hyperthyroidism patients and 17 patients who later progressed to ophthalmopathy tested prospective prediction of ophthalmopathy. The 100 or so discovery patients were divided at random into training and test sets in a 7:3 ratio. In more than 5 Graves' hyperthyroidism patients, the study also compared T-cell repertoires from thyroid tissue with T-cell repertoires from blood. Once sampling was done, hyperthyroidism patients were given methimazole at a starting dose of 30 mg daily, whereas ophthalmopathy patients were given high-dose intravenous methylprednisolone. The paper reports TCR Vbeta CDR3 sequencing of roughly 140 peripheral blood samples: approximately 41 ophthalmopathy, under 80 hyperthyroidism and around 17 progressor patients. Here is what the overall study found, with its caveats: A 13 V-J signature model separated ophthalmopathy from stable hyperthyroidism, with roughly 88% sensitivity and roughly 84% specificity in cross-validation and 80%/75% in testing. Most expanded thyroid clonotypes (frequency above 0.001) were also found in blood, which suggests that blood repertoires may mirror thyroid immune responses. No statistical method was used to fix the sample size in advance, and group allocation was not hidden from the investigators. In validation, the model predicted progression to ophthalmopathy a median of about 6.8 months before onset, with about 71% sensitivity and about 72% specificity.

The TCR beta CDR3 regions were amplified from RNA transcripts. The TCR CDR3 was subjected to a first round of RT-PCR using the HTBI primer set and the Qiagen OneStep RT-PCR kit. A second multiplex PCR round built the libraries, followed by size selection and purification. Sequencing of the libraries was done on an Illumina HiSeq2000 using paired-end 100 bp reads. The original methods were these. SOAPnuke was used to process the raw data, removing reads that contained adapters or uncalled bases, had a mean Phred below 15, or lacked an exact match to the constant primer or identifier. COPE v1.2.5 was used to merge high-quality paired reads, and clonotypes were defined as unique nucleotide sequences. MiTCR v1.1 was used to align the clonotypes against IMGT TRBV, TRBD and TRBJ reference segments. The analysis was restricted to V-J combinations with a frequency above 0.0001, which together covered roughly 99% of the repertoires. A TCS score was defined as the ratio of F50 (clonal expansion) to E x V (chaos), with BLOSUM62-based TCRdist applied between CDR3 peptides within each V-J. Welch's t-statistics and random forest reduced just over 500 V-J features to 13, which were used in a naive Bayes classifier (R e1071). Starting from the raw public reads, TCRdb applied fastp trimming at Q25, assembled clones with MiXCR and retained in-frame beta chains. Every CDR3 protein is listed once, alongside the most common genes and DNA of its rows. TCRdb, not the authors, supplied the V and J calls. This sample holds hundreds of thousands of distinct CDR3 sequences; 11% to 15% were observed only once. More than 4.5% of the sample is in the top ten clones.

The hyperthyroidism patients were between 18 and 65 years old and newly diagnosed, with a disease duration of less than 2 months. Exclusion was applied to patients with uncontrolled infections, other autoimmune diseases, pregnancy or lactation. Clinical symptoms, serum thyroxine and TRAb, thyroid ultrasound, and orbital computed tomography formed the basis for the diagnoses. For progressor patients, blood was drawn at the first diagnosis of hyperthyroidism, before any ophthalmopathy symptoms had appeared. PBMCs were separated from roughly 10 ml of fresh peripheral blood using Ficoll-Paque density gradient centrifugation. Patients classed as progressors first received a Graves' hyperthyroidism diagnosis and then went on to develop ophthalmopathy during follow-up. Total RNA was extracted with Trizol reagent, and quality was checked on an Agilent 2100 Bioanalyzer. The germline V gene sets CDR1 to LGHNT and CDR2 to FRNRAP. Taken from cysteine to phenylalanine, the CDR3 has 16 residues. The kept DNA is CDR3 alone, 48 bases in frame from the first base. Trimming leaves V shorter by 2 bases and J shorter by 6 bases, with the junction holding 7 bases beyond the gene matches.

This clonotype was seen more than once but under ten times. Its target antigen remains unknown. The record has no base qualities; no much larger clone is one base away. The receptor comes from a woman younger than 45 with Graves' hyperthyroidism that later progressed to Graves' ophthalmopathy. Sequenced input: blood. The V and J segments used are TRBV12-5 and TRBJ2-7; 13 bases in the junction line up with TRBD2. Read as DNA, the sequence is TGTGCTAGTGGTTTGAAACTAGCGGGAGGGCCGCTCGAGCAGTACTTC. Its product reads: CASGLKLAGGPLEQYF.